What follows are 15 T cell receptor beta chains derived from one specimen sequenced in a study of T cell repertoires in cytomegalovirus infection. MiXCR, applied by TCRdb to the reads, yields one record per CDR3 protein. The sample comprises 400,000 to 600,000 distinct CDR3 sequences, more than 40% of which are singletons, and just under 45% rests with the top ten. Antigen specificity for these receptors is unknown. The source material was cultured PBMCs, sampled from culture after CMV antigen stimulation. These receptor sequences come from a human donor in good health (CMV status not recorded). Some clones in this sample may be carry-over from other donors' samples.

This chain uses TRBV6-8 with TRBJ2-7; 8 bases are a match to TRBD2. The CDR3 is 15 amino acids. The junction had 9 bases not matched to a gene; V was cut back by 5 bases and J by 3 bases. The germline V gene has CDR1 MNHGY and CDR2 SAAAGT. The DNA of the CDR3 is TGTGCCAGCAGTGACCGGGGGGGCAATGTCTACGAGCAGTACTTC. Amino acid sequence: CASSDRGGNVYEQYF.

The chain carries TRBV30 and TRBJ2-3; the D gene is possibly TRBD2 (6 bases). V was shortened by 2 bases and J by 4 bases, with 13 bases between the two germline ends. The CDR3 covers 14 residues. Germline assignment: CDR1 GTSNPN and CDR2 SVGIG (reference sequence). CDR3 loop: CAWSSGGGSDTQYF. The CDR3 DNA follows: TGTGCCTGGAGTAGCGGTGGGGGGTCAGATACGCAGTATTTT.

This clonotype showed up just a few times. The chain joins TRBV7-6 to TRBJ1-5, with TRBD1 identical over 10 bases. Germline V CDR1 and CDR2: SGHVS, FNYEAQ. V shed 3 bases, J shed 0 bases, and the junction held 8 bases outside the gene matches. The CDR3 consists of 18 residues. The CDR3 DNA reads as TGTGCCAGCAGCTTCCGGACAGGGGGGGTCTATAGCAATCAGCCCCAGCATTTT. This encodes CASSFRTGGVYSNQPQHF.

This clonotype came up a few times. The genes are TRBV6-1 and TRBJ2-7; tentatively, D is TRBD2 (6 bases). The germline gives CDR1 MNHNS, CDR2 SASEGT. The germline V and J ends were trimmed by 10 bases and 2 bases, with 15 bases remaining between them. This CDR3 is built from 13 residues. This chain's CDR3 is CAILAGLTYEQYF. The CDR3 coding sequence is TGTGCCATCCTTGCGGGACTTACCTACGAGCAGTACTTC.

The chain joins TRBV20-1 to TRBJ1-2, with 9 bases lining up with TRBD1. CDR1 DFQATT and CDR2 SNEGSKA come from the germline V gene (reference sequence). With V trimmed by 2 bases and J by 8 bases, 15 bases remained unmatched. The CDR3 loop spans 16 amino acids. The CDR3 sequence: CSARSPGTGSVYGYTF. CDR3 coding DNA: TGCAGTGCTAGAAGTCCCGGGACAGGGAGCGTTTACGGCTACACCTTC.

The chain recombines TRBV20-1 with TRBJ2-3; 7 nucleotides align to TRBD2. There are 13 residues in the CDR3. Germline V lookup: CDR1 DFQATT, CDR2 SNEGSKA (reference sequence). CDR3 coding DNA: TGCGCCGAGGGCGGGAGCAACCCCAATACGCAGTATTTT. Translating it yields CAEGGSNPNTQYF.

This clonotype was seen repeatedly, ten times or more. This chain uses TRBV7-2 with TRBJ2-5; 7 positions match TRBD1. CDR3 length equals 14 residues. The germline V gene encodes CDR1 SGHTA and CDR2 FQGNSA. With 4 bases clipped from V and 3 bases from J, the junction kept 5 bases outside the gene matches. The CDR3 reads CASSYAGTEETQYF. CDR3 sequence (DNA): TGTGCCAGCAGCTACGCCGGGACAGAAGAGACCCAGTACTTC.

This clonotype came up a few times. V gene TRBV19 combines with J gene TRBJ1-1; D gene uncertain. V shed 0 bases and J shed 1 base, with 12 bases lying between them. This CDR3 contains 16 residues. Germline V gene lookup returns CDR1 LNHDA and CDR2 SQIVND (reference sequence). The CDR3, as DNA: TGTGCCAGTAGTATAGATCGGAGCAGCCCGAACACTGAAGCTTTCTTT. As protein: CASSIDRSSPNTEAFF.

This clonotype appeared a few times. This chain uses TRBV7-8 with TRBJ2-1; D ambiguous. Trimming left V 5 bases short and J 4 bases short, with 12 bases between. CDR1 is SGHVS and CDR2 is FQNEAQ in the germline V gene. CDR3 length: 14 residues. The CDR3 coding sequence is TGTGCCAGCAGCCCGGTGGGCCGTTACAATGAGCAGTTCTTC. This codes for CASSPVGRYNEQFF.

This chain uses TRBV19 with TRBJ1-5; TRBD1 agrees at 8 bases. V lost 7 bases, J lost 5 bases, and 10 bases stayed unmatched. The length of the CDR3 is 15 residues. Germline V gene data show CDR1 as LNHDA and CDR2 as SQIVND (reference sequence). The CDR3 DNA sequence: TGTGCCAGTACCAACGAGCAGGGGGCTTATCAGCCCCAGCATTTT. Translation: CASTNEQGAYQPQHF.

This clonotype was seen more than once but under ten times. The rearrangement joins TRBV7-2 to TRBJ2-3; TRBD1 matches 7 bases. After removal of 4 bases from V and 4 bases from J, the junction contained 8 bases not matched to a gene. CDR1 and CDR2 (germline): SGHTA, FQGNSA. The CDR3 has 15 amino acids. The CDR3 region is CASSSYRGIADTQYF. The DNA of the CDR3 is TGTGCCAGCAGCTCATACAGGGGAATAGCAGATACGCAGTATTTT.

This clonotype has ten or more counts. The junction departs from germline at one end; a sequencing error may be responsible. The rearrangement joins TRBV12-3 or TRBV12-4 to TRBJ1-1; the D is unclear. The CDR3 covers 11 residues. In nucleotides, the CDR3 is TGTGCCAGCAGCTTAGGCACTGAAGCTTTCTTT. Translation gives CASSLGTEAFF.

The gene calls are TRBV2 and TRBJ2-3; D might be TRBD2 (5 bases). The germline CDR1 and CDR2 sequences are SNHLY and FYNNEI. CDR3 length: 15 residues. V was trimmed by 6 bases and J by 0 bases, leaving 13 bases between them. The CDR3 loop reads CASRERSSSTDTQYF. CDR3 DNA: TGTGCCAGCAGAGAGCGGTCCTCTAGCACAGATACGCAGTATTTT.

This clonotype was counted between two and nine times. The V call is TRBV12-3 or TRBV12-4, the J call TRBJ2-5, with D perhaps TRBD2 (6 bases). Trimming removed 2 bases at V and 5 bases at J, with 15 bases between. The CDR3 extends over 15 amino acids. The DNA of the CDR3 is TGTGCCAGCAGTTTATATCGCGGGACGTCGGAGACCCAGTACTTC. It yields the protein CASSLYRGTSETQYF.

The V gene is TRBV28, the J gene TRBJ2-3; D not resolved. CDR1 and CDR2 (germline): MDHEN, SYDVKM. V lost 3 bases and J 7 bases, leaving 11 bases between the germline ends. CDR3 length: 13 residues. CDR3 amino acids: CASSLDPVNTQYF. As DNA, the CDR3 is TGTGCCAGCAGTTTGGACCCGGTAAATACGCAGTATTTT.